A single T cell receptor beta chain is shown here with its context. The data originate from a study of technical replicates of blood from a handful of donors. The CDR3 loop spans 12 amino acids. Germline CDR1 reads LNHDA; CDR2 reads SQIVND (reference sequence). Trimming shortened V by 7 bases and J by 3 bases, and 9 bases separated the two germline ends. Assay used: immunoSEQ multiplex PCR; TCRdb lists only in-frame clones, some missing. The sample consists of roughly 85,000 clones, about 94% of them appearing once. This chain links TRBV19 with TRBJ1-1; no definite D call. The TCR comes from a human donor in good health. Material for sequencing was T cells isolated from PBMCs. The CDR3 is CASIDRDTEAFF. CDR3 nucleotides: TGTGCCAGTATAGATCGGGACACTGAAGCTTTCTTT.